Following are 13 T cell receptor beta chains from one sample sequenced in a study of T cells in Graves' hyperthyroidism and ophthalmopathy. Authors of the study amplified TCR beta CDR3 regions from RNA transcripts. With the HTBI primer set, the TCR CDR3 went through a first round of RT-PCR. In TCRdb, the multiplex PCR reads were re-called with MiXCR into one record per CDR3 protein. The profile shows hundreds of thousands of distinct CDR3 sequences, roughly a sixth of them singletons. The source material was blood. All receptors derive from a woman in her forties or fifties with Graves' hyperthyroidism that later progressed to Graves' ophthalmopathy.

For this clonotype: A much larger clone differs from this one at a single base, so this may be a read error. CDR3 nucleotide sequence: TGTGCCAGCTCACCTTCCCAGAGCGGGAGTGGGTATGGCTACACCTTC. It translates to CASSPSQSGSGYGYTF. The V call is TRBV18, the J call TRBJ1-2; D is uncertain. This CDR3 region has 16 residues. CDR1 and CDR2 (germline): KGHSH, LQKENI. V was shortened by 3 bases and J by 5 bases, with 19 bases between the two germline ends.

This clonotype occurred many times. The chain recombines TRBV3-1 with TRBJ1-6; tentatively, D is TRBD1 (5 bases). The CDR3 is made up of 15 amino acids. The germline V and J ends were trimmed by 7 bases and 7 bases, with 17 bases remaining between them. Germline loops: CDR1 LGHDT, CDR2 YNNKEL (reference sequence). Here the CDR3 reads CASTPGAGKNSPLHF. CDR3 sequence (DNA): TGTGCCAGCACCCCGGGTGCAGGGAAGAATTCACCCCTCCACTTT.

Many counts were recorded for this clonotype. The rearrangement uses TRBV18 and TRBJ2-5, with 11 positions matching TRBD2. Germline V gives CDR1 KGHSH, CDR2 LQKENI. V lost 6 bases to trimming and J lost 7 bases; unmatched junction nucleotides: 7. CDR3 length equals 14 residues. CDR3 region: CASSTSGAPWTQYF. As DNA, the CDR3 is TGTGCCAGCTCGACTAGCGGGGCCCCGTGGACCCAGTACTTC.

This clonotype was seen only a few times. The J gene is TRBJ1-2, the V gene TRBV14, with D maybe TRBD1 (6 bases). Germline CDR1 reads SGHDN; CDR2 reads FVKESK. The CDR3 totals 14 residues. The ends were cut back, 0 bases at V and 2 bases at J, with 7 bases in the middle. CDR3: CASSQDQGNYGYTF. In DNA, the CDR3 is TGTGCCAGCAGCCAAGACCAGGGGAACTATGGCTACACCTTC.

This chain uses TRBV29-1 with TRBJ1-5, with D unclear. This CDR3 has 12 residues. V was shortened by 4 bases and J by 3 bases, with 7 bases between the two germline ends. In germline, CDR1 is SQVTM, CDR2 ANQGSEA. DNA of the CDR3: TGCAGCGTTGCCCTCCCCAATCAGCCCCAGCATTTT. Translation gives CSVALPNQPQHF.

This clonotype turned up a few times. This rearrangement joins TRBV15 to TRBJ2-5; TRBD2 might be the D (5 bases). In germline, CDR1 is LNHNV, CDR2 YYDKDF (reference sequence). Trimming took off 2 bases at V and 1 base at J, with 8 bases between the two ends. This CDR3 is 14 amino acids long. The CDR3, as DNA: TGTGCCACCAGCAGAACCGGGGTCCAAGAGACCCAGTACTTC. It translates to CATSRTGVQETQYF. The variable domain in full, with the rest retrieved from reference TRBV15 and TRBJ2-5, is DAMVIQNPRYQVTQFGKPVTLSCSQTLNHNVMYWYQQKSSQAPKLLFHYYDKDFNNEADTPDNFQSRRPNTSFCFLDIRSPGLGDTAMYLCATSRTGVQETQYFGPGTRLLVL.

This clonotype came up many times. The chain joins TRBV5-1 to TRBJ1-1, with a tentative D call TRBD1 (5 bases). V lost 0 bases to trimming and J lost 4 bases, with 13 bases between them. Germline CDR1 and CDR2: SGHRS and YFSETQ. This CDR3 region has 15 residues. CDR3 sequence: CASSLDGARSTEAFF. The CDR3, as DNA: TGCGCCAGCAGCTTGGATGGGGCTCGGTCCACTGAAGCTTTCTTT.

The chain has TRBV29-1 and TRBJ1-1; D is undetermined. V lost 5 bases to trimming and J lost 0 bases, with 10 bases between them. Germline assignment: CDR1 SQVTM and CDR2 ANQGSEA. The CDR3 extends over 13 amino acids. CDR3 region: CSVCLAMNTEAFF. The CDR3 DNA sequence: TGCAGCGTTTGCCTGGCCATGAACACTGAAGCTTTCTTT.

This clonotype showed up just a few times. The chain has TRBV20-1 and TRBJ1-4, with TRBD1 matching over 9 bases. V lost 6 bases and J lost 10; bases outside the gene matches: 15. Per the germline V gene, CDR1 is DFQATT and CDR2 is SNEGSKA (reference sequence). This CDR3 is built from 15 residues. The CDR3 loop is CSALPGTGTLGKLFF. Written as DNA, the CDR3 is TGCAGTGCACTCCCCGGGACAGGGACTTTGGGAAAACTGTTTTTT.

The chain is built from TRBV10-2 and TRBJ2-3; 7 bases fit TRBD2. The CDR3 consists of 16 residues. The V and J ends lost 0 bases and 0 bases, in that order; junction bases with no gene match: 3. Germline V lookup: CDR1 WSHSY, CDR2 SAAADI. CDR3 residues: CASSESVSGSTDTQYF. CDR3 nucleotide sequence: TGCGCCAGCAGTGAGTCAGTTAGCGGGAGCACAGATACGCAGTATTTT.

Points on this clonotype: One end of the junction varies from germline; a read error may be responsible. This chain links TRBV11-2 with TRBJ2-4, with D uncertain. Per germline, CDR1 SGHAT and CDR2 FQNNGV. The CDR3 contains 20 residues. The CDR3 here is CASTLGQKGAGLRAKNIQYF. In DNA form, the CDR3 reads TGTGCCAGCACCTTAGGCCAGAAGGGTGCAGGCCTTCGGGCCAAAAACATTCAGTACTTC.

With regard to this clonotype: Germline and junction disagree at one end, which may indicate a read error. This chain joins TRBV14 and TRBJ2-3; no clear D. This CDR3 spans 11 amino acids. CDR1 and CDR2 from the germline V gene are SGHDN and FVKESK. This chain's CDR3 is CASSYTDTQCF. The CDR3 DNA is TGTGCCAGCAGCTACACAGATACGCAGTGTTTT.

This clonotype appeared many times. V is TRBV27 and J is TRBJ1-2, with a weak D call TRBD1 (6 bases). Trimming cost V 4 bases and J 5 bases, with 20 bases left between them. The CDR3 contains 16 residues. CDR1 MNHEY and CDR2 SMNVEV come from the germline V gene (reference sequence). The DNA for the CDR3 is TGTGCCAGCAGTTCGGGGGGGACAAGCAAGTTATATGGCTACACCTTC. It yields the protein CASSSGGTSKLYGYTF.